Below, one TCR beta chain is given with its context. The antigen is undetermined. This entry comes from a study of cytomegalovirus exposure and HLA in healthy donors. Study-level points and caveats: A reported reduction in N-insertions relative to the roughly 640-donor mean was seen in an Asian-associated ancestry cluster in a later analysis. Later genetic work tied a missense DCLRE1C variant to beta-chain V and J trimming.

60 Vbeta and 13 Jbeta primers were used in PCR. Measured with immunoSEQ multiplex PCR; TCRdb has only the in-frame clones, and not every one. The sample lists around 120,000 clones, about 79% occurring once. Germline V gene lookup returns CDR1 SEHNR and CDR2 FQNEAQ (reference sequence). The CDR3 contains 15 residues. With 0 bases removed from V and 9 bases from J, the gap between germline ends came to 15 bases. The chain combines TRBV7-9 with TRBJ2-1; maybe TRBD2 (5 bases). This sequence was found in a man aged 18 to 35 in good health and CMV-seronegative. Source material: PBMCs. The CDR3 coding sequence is TGTGCCAGCAGCTTAGCGAGAGGGAGCTGGGGTGAGCAGTTCTTC. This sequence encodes CASSLARGSWGEQFF.